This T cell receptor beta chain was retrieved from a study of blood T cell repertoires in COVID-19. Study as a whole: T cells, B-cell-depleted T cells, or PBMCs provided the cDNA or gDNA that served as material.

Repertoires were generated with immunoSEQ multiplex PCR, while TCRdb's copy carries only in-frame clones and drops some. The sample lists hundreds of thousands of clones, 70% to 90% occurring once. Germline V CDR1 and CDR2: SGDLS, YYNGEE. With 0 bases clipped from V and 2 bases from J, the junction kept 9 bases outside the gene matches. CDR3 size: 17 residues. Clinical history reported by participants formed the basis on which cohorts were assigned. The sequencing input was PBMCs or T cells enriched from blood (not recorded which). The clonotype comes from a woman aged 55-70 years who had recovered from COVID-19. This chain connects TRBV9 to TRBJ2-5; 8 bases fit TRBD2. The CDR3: CASSVVGGIAGQETQYF. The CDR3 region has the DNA TGTGCCAGCAGCGTAGTCGGAGGGATAGCGGGGCAAGAGACCCAGTACTTC.